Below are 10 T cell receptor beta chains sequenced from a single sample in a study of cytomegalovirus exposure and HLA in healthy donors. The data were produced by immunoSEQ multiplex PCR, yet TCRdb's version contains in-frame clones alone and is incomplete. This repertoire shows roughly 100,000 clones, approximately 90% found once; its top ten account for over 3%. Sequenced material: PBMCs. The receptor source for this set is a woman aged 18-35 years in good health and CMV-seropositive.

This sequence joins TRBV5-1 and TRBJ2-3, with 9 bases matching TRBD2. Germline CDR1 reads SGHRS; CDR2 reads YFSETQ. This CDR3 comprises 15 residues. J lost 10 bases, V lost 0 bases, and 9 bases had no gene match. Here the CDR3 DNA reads TGCGCCAGCAGCTTGGAGGGGATTAGCGGGAGATCGCAGTATTTT. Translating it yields CASSLEGISGRSQYF.

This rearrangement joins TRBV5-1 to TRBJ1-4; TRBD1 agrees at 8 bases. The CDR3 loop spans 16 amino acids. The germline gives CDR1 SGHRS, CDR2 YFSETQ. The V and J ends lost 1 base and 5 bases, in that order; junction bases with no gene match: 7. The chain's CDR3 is CASSLMGPGGNEKLFF. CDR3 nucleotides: TGCGCCAGCAGCTTGATGGGCCCAGGGGGCAATGAAAAACTGTTTTTT.

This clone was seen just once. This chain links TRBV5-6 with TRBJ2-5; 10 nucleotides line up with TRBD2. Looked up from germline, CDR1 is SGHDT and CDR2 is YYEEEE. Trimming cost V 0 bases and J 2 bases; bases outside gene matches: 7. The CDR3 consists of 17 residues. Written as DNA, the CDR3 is TGTGCCAGCAGCTTGGAAGGGCTAGCGGGGGAACAAGAGACCCAGTACTTC. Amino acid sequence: CASSLEGLAGEQETQYF.

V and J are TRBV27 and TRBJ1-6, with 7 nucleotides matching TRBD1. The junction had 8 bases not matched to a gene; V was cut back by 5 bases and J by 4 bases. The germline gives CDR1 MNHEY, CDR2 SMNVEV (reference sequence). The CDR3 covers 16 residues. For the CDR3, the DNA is TGTGCCAGCAGTCCCCGACAGGGTCGATATAATTCACCCCTCCACTTT. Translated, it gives CASSPRQGRYNSPLHF.

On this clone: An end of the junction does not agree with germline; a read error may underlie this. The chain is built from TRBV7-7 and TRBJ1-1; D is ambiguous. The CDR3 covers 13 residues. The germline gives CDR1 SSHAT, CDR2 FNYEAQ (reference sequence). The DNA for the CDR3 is TGTGCTAGCAGCTACGGACTTGGCACTGAAGCTTTCTTT. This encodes CASSYGLGTEAFF.

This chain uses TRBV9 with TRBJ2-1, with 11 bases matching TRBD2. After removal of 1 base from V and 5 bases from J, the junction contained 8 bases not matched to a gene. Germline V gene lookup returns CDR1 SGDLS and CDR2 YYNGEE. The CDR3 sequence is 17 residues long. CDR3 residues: CASSVSSGRTYNNEQFF. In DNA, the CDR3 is TGTGCCAGCAGCGTATCTAGCGGGAGGACCTACAACAATGAGCAGTTCTTC.

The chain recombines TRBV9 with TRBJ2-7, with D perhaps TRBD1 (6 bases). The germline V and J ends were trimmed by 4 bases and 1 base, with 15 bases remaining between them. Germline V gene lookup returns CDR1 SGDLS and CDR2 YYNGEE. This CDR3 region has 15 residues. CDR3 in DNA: TGTGCCAGCAGCCCAACCCAACAGGGATCCTACGAGCAGTACTTC. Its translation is CASSPTQQGSYEQYF.

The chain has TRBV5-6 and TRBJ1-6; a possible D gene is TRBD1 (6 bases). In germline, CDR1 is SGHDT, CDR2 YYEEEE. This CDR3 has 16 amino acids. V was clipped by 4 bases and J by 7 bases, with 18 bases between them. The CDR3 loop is CASSTTRNRVNSPLHF. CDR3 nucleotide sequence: TGTGCCAGCAGCACAACCCGGAACAGGGTAAATTCACCCCTCCACTTT.

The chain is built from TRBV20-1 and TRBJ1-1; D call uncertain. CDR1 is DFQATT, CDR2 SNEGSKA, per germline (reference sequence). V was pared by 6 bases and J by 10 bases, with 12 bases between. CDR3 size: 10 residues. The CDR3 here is CSAPGVRAFF. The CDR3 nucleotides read TGCAGTGCACCGGGTGTTCGAGCTTTCTTT.

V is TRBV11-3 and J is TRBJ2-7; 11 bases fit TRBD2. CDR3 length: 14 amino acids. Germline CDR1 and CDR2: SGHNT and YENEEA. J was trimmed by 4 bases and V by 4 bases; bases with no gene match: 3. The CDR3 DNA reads TGTGCCAGCAGCTATAGCGGGGGGGCGTACGAGCAGTACTTC. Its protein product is CASSYSGGAYEQYF. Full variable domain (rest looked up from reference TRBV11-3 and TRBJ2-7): EAGVVQSPRYKIIEKKQPVAFWCNPISGHNTLYWYLQNLGQGPELLIRYENEEAVDDSQLPKDRFSAERLKGVDSTLKIQPAELGDSAVYLCASSYSGGAYEQYFGPGTRLTVT.